Presented here are 22 T cell receptor beta chains from one specimen sequenced in a study of cytomegalovirus exposure and HLA in healthy donors. PCR employed 60 Vbeta and 13 Jbeta primers. Profiling relied on immunoSEQ multiplex PCR, and the TCRdb table lists in-frame clones only, not all of them. The repertoire holds tens of thousands of clones, with around 78% as singletons. The sequencing sample was made of PBMCs. The receptors stem from a man aged 18-30 years in good health and CMV-seropositive.

The genes are TRBV29-1 and TRBJ2-5; no reliable D call. The J call is in doubt because the DNA end fits TRBJ2-7 better. Germline loops: CDR1 SQVTM, CDR2 ANQGSEA. The CDR3 runs to 12 residues. CDR3 bases: TGCAGCGTTGCCCAGGACTCCTACGAGCAGTACTTC. Translated: CSVAQDSYEQYF.

This chain uses TRBV6-5 with TRBJ2-7, with 10 bases matching TRBD2. The germline V gene has CDR1 MNHEY and CDR2 SVGAGI. CDR3 length: 14 amino acids. V was pared by 5 bases and J by 4 bases, with 5 bases of the junction left unmatched. The chain's CDR3 is CASSRIAGGYEQYF. The DNA of the CDR3 is TGTGCCAGCAGTCGCATAGCGGGAGGATACGAGCAGTACTTC.

J is TRBJ2-5 and V is TRBV19; no clear D. In germline, CDR1 is LNHDA, CDR2 SQIVND (reference sequence). This CDR3 has 11 amino acids. Between the trimmed V and J ends, which lost 3 bases and 5 bases, there was a span of 4 bases. The CDR3 sequence: CASSIRETQYF. The CDR3 region has the DNA TGTGCCAGTAGTATCAGGGAGACCCAGTACTTC.

This sequence joins TRBV6-1 and TRBJ1-1; TRBD1 might be the D (5 bases). Trimming cost V 3 bases and J 0 bases, with 14 bases left between them. The CDR3 runs to 16 residues. CDR1 and CDR2 (germline): MNHNS, SASEGT. CDR3 sequence (DNA): TGTGCCAGCAGTGAGAGTTGGGGCGGTTTGAACACTGAAGCTTTCTTT. It codes for CASSESWGGLNTEAFF.

This clone was recorded a few times. V and J are TRBV7-9 and TRBJ2-6; D unresolved. There are 15 residues in the CDR3. Trimming stripped 0 bases from V and 4 bases from J, with 7 bases between. Germline CDR1 reads SEHNR; CDR2 reads FQNEAQ (reference sequence). For the CDR3, the DNA is TGTGCCAGCAGCTTAGCGGTGAGGGGGGCCAACGTCCTGACTTTC. Amino acid sequence: CASSLAVRGANVLTF.

V gene TRBV30 combines with J gene TRBJ1-1; D may be TRBD1 (5 bases). CDR3 length equals 11 residues. V was clipped by 5 bases and J by 9 bases, with 13 bases between them. Per the germline V gene, CDR1 is GTSNPN and CDR2 is SVGIG (reference sequence). The CDR3 spells CAWGLTAQAFF. In DNA form, the CDR3 reads TGTGCCTGGGGCCTGACAGCTCAAGCTTTCTTT. The whole variable domain, filled in from reference TRBV30 and TRBJ1-1, reads SQTIHQWPATLVQPVGSPLSLECTVEGTSNPNLYWYRQAAGRGLQLLFYSVGIGQISSEVPQNLSASRPQDRQFILSSKKLLLSDSGFYLCAWGLTAQAFFGQGTRLTVV.

This sequence joins TRBV30 and TRBJ1-5, with D perhaps TRBD1 (5 bases). Germline values: CDR1 GTSNPN, CDR2 SVGIG (reference sequence). This CDR3 has 15 residues. V lost 1 base and J 5 bases, leaving 15 bases between the germline ends. CDR3 nucleotide sequence: TGTGCCTGGAGTGGCGGTAGGGGTAGAGATCAGCCCCAGCATTTT. Encoded protein: CAWSGGRGRDQPQHF.

V gene TRBV14 combines with J gene TRBJ1-2; D is unclear. Germline assignment: CDR1 SGHDN and CDR2 FVKESK. V lost 7 bases to trimming and J lost 5 bases, with 14 bases between them. The CDR3 consists of 13 residues. The CDR3: CASKHRDRYGYTF. As DNA, the CDR3 is TGTGCCAGCAAGCATCGAGATCGGTATGGCTACACCTTC.

The chain links TRBV4-2 to TRBJ1-5, with 8 positions matching TRBD1. This CDR3 spans 15 amino acids. J gave up 6 bases and V 2 bases, and 6 bases lay outside the gene matches. The germline V gene has CDR1 LGHNA and CDR2 YNFKEQ. The CDR3 region is CASSQPGQETQPQHF. The CDR3, as DNA: TGTGCCAGCAGCCAACCGGGACAGGAGACTCAGCCCCAGCATTTT.

The CDR3 loop reads CASSARTSQETQYF. For the CDR3, the DNA is TGTGCCAGCAGTGCACGGACTAGCCAAGAGACCCAGTACTTC. The rearrangement uses TRBV7-2 and TRBJ2-5; 7 bases agree with TRBD2. The J segment lost 1 base and the V segment lost 6 bases, leaving 5 bases of the junction unmatched. The CDR3 has 14 residues. Germline CDR1 is SGHTA and CDR2 is FQGNSA.

The rearrangement links TRBV6-5 to TRBJ2-2; D is possibly TRBD1 (6 bases). The CDR3 is 15 residues long. Germline values: CDR1 MNHEY, CDR2 SVGAGI. The V end was cut by 8 bases, the J end by 0 bases, with 13 bases between. The CDR3 loop is CASRLQGSNTGELFF. CDR3 coding DNA: TGTGCCAGCCGATTACAGGGCTCGAACACCGGGGAGCTGTTTTTT.

This clone occurred once. This rearrangement joins TRBV7-6 to TRBJ2-7, with 11 bases aligning to TRBD2. Trimming at V came to 4 bases and at J to 2 bases, leaving 4 bases not matched to a gene. The CDR3 contains 15 residues. Germline CDR1 is SGHVS and CDR2 is FNYEAQ. The CDR3, as DNA: TGTGCCAGCAGCTCCGGGACTAGCGGCACCTACGAGCAGTACTTC. Translated: CASSSGTSGTYEQYF.

This clone occurred a few times. The chain couples TRBV6-5 to TRBJ2-1; no definite D call. Germline V lookup: CDR1 MNHEY, CDR2 SVGAGI. V was shortened by 0 bases and J by 5 bases, with 5 bases between the two germline ends. The CDR3 has 13 residues. As DNA, the CDR3 is TGTGCCAGCAGTTACTCGGCAGACAATGAGCAGTTCTTC. Its protein product is CASSYSADNEQFF.

The V call is TRBV2, the J call TRBJ1-6, with 7 bases fitting TRBD1. The CDR3 is made up of 16 amino acids. The germline CDR1 and CDR2 sequences are SNHLY and FYNNEI. The ends lost 6 bases at V and 7 bases at J; junction bases unmatched: 12. Here the CDR3 reads CASRTPPGTANSPLHF. In DNA form, the CDR3 reads TGTGCCAGCAGGACTCCTCCCGGGACAGCGAATTCACCCCTCCACTTT.

The V and J genes are TRBV5-1 and TRBJ2-7; tentative D call: TRBD2 (6 bases). V was shortened by 4 bases and J by 6 bases, with 17 bases between the two germline ends. This CDR3 is 14 amino acids long. The V gene's germline CDR1 is SGHRS and CDR2 YFSETQ. The CDR3 sequence is CASSAGLGGVEQYF. The CDR3 DNA reads as TGCGCCAGCAGCGCCGGACTCGGCGGGGTCGAGCAGTACTTC.

The chain's CDR3 is CASSVISGSHEQYF. DNA for the CDR3: TGTGCCAGCAGTGTTATTAGCGGGAGCCACGAGCAGTACTTC. This sequence joins TRBV6-4 and TRBJ2-7; 9 bases map to TRBD2. Germline loops: CDR1 MRHNA, CDR2 SNTAGT. V was pared by 4 bases and J by 5 bases, with 6 bases of the junction left unmatched. The CDR3 runs 14 residues.

The chain recombines TRBV5-1 with TRBJ1-1; 9 bases map to TRBD1. Per germline, CDR1 SGHRS and CDR2 YFSETQ. Trimming took 5 bases from V and 6 from J; bases not matched to a gene: 8. This CDR3 is built from 14 residues. CDR3 amino acids: CASREQDRGAEAFF. The CDR3 DNA sequence: TGCGCCAGCAGAGAACAGGACAGGGGTGCTGAAGCTTTCTTT.

The chain combines TRBV25-1 with TRBJ1-3; D remains unclear. The CDR3 loop spans 14 amino acids. The ends were cut back, 4 bases at V and 1 base at J, with 8 bases in the middle. CDR1 and CDR2 from the germline V gene are MGHDK and SYGVNS. The CDR3 DNA follows: TGTGCCAGCAGTGGATGGGCTTCTGGAAACACCATATATTTT. Translated, it gives CASSGWASGNTIYF.

This clone was counted between two and nine times. This chain joins TRBV6-6 and TRBJ2-7; tentative D call: TRBD1 (5 bases). Trimming shortened V by 6 bases and J by 5 bases, and 17 bases separated the two germline ends. CDR1 and CDR2 from the germline V gene are MNHNY and SVGAGI (reference sequence). The CDR3 consists of 14 residues. The CDR3 region is CASRTSEWGDEQYF. In DNA, the CDR3 is TGTGCCAGCAGGACTTCTGAGTGGGGCGACGAGCAGTACTTC.

V usage is TRBV2 and J usage is TRBJ1-2; D gene uncertain. Trimming removed 10 bases from V and 5 bases from J, with 5 bases in between. Germline V lookup: CDR1 SNHLY, CDR2 FYNNEI. This CDR3 contains 9 residues. This CDR3 reads CATFYGYTF. CDR3 nucleotides: TGTGCCACCTTTTATGGCTACACCTTC.

This chain's CDR3 is CASSSPRGGSEQYF. The CDR3 nucleotides are TGTGCCAGCAGTTCCCCCAGGGGCGGAAGCGAGCAGTACTTC. The chain employs TRBV28 and TRBJ2-7; tentative D call: TRBD1 (6 bases). There are 14 residues in the CDR3. V gave up 4 bases and J gave up 6 bases, with 16 bases separating them. Germline V CDR1 and CDR2: MDHEN, SYDVKM.

The genes are TRBV11-3 and TRBJ2-7; 11 bases map to TRBD2. The CDR3 contains 15 residues. From germline, CDR1 is SGHNT and CDR2 YENEEA. The J segment lost 6 bases and the V segment lost 5 bases, leaving 9 bases of the junction unmatched. The CDR3 nucleotides read TGTGCCAGCAGCCCAGGCGGGACTAGCGGCGGCGAGCAGTACTTC. Translation gives CASSPGGTSGGEQYF. Drawing the rest from reference TRBV11-3 and TRBJ2-7, the complete variable domain is EAGVVQSPRYKIIEKKQPVAFWCNPISGHNTLYWYLQNLGQGPELLIRYENEEAVDDSQLPKDRFSAERLKGVDSTLKIQPAELGDSAVYLCASSPGGTSGGEQYFGPGTRLTVT.